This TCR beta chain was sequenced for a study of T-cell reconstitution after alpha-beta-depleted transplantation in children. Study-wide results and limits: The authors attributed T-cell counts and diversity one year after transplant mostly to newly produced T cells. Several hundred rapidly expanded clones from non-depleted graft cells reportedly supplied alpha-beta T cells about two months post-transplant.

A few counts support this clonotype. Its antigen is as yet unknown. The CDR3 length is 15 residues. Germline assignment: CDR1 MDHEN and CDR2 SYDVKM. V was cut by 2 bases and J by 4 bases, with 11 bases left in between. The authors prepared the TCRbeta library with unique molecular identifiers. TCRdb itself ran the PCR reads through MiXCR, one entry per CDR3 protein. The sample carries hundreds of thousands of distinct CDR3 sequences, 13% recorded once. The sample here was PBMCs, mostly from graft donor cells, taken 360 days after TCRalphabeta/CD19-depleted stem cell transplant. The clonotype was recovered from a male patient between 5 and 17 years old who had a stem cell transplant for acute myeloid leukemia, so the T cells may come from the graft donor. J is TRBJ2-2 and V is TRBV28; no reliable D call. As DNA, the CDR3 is TGTGCCAGCAGTTTAATCGGTCAGATCACCGGGGAGCTGTTTTTT. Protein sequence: CASSLIGQITGELFF. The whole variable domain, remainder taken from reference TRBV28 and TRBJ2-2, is DVKVTQSSRYLVKRTGEKVFLECVQDMDHENMFWYRQDPGLGLRLIYFSYDVKMKEKGDIPEGYSVSREKKERFSLILESASTNQTSMYLCASSLIGQITGELFFGEGSRLTVL.